A single sample gave rise to the 32 T cell receptor beta chains below, sequenced in a study of early T cells in non-severe SARS-CoV-2 infection (dated by TCRdb to about 2021). The library was built by means of 5' RACE. Sequenced using a NextSeq 500. TCRdb's own reprocessing of the public reads used fastp at Q25 and MiXCR and kept productive beta chains. Each CDR3 protein appears once, grouped with its most common genes and DNA. This sample has approximately 43,000 distinct CDR3 sequences in its table, and 6% to 7.5% of those were observed once. In total, the top ten clones hold roughly 5% of the sample. Sequenced: whole blood. These receptor sequences come from an adult who was a healthcare worker with PCR-confirmed SARS-CoV-2 infection or an uninfected control (not recorded which).

The chain employs TRBV12-3 or TRBV12-4 and TRBJ1-2; tentatively, D is TRBD1 (6 bases). V lost 2 bases and J lost 2, with 12 bases in between. The CDR3 is 15 amino acids. The CDR3: CASSLQGRANYGYTF. The CDR3 DNA follows: TGTGCCAGCAGTTTACAGGGGCGGGCAAACTATGGCTACACCTTC.

This clonotype was counted many times. The gene calls are TRBV10-2 and TRBJ1-2; a possible D gene is TRBD1 (6 bases). The CDR3 covers 14 residues. Looked up from germline, CDR1 is WSHSY and CDR2 is SAAADI. Trimming shortened V by 2 bases and J by 4 bases, and 11 bases separated the two germline ends. The CDR3 nucleotides are TGCGCCAGCAGTGAGAACTCAGGGGTCTATGGCTACACCTTC. Translated: CASSENSGVYGYTF.

There are many counts of this clonotype. The J gene is TRBJ2-7, the V gene TRBV5-1; 8 bases align to TRBD1. J was trimmed by 3 bases and V by 1 base; bases with no gene match: 6. CDR1 is SGHRS, CDR2 YFSETQ, per germline. CDR3 size: 15 residues. The CDR3 is CASSLYDRGFYEQYF. The CDR3 DNA sequence: TGCGCCAGCAGCTTGTATGACAGGGGATTCTACGAGCAGTACTTC. Together with reference TRBV5-1 and TRBJ2-7, the CDR3 gives the full variable domain: KAGVTQTPRYLIKTRGQQVTLSCSPISGHRSVSWYQQTPGQGLQFLFEYFSETQRNKGNFPGRFSGRQFSNSRSEMNVSTLELGDSALYLCASSLYDRGFYEQYFGPGTRLTVT.

This clonotype showed up many times. The CDR3 DNA reads TGTGCCAGCAGGCCGACCGCTACGGGACTAGCGGGGAAACAAAGCTCTGGGGCCAACGTCCTGACTTTC. It specifies CASRPTATGLAGKQSSGANVLTF. The J gene is TRBJ2-6, the V gene TRBV7-9; TRBD2 aligns across 13 bases. This CDR3 contains 23 residues. V was clipped by 6 bases and J by 0 bases; unmatched bases: 20. The germline V gene encodes CDR1 SEHNR and CDR2 FQNEAQ (reference sequence).

This clonotype was seen at least ten times. CDR3 nucleotide sequence: TGTGCCAGCAGCTTGGATATGGGACACTATGGCTACACCTTC. Protein product: CASSLDMGHYGYTF. The genes are TRBV5-8 and TRBJ1-2, with D possibly matching TRBD1 (5 bases). V lost 0 bases and J lost 3, with 9 bases in between. Germline lookup yields CDR1 SGHTS and CDR2 YDEGEE. The CDR3 runs 14 residues.

This clonotype was counted between two and nine times. The chain couples TRBV5-4 to TRBJ2-5, with TRBD2 matching over 8 bases. With V trimmed by 3 bases and J by 2 bases, 6 bases remained unmatched. Germline V gene data show CDR1 as SGHNT and CDR2 as YYREEE (reference sequence). The CDR3 runs to 15 residues. The CDR3 bases are TGTGCCAGCAGCTCACCGCGGGGGGCTCAAGAGACCCAGTACTTC. Translating gives CASSSPRGAQETQYF.

Only a few counts were recorded for this clonotype. The chain employs TRBV7-6 and TRBJ2-5; no reliable D call. The CDR3 spans 14 residues. Trimming pared 0 bases from V and 3 bases from J, leaving 8 bases between. CDR1 SGHVS and CDR2 FNYEAQ come from the germline V gene. The chain's CDR3 is CASSLAGSKETQYF. The CDR3 region has the DNA TGTGCCAGCAGCTTAGCGGGCAGCAAAGAGACCCAGTACTTC.

This clonotype has more than one count but fewer than ten. The rearrangement joins TRBV20-1 to TRBJ2-1, with a tentative D call TRBD2 (5 bases). Trimming pared 3 bases from V and 6 bases from J, leaving 12 bases between. This CDR3 is 13 amino acids long. CDR1 is DFQATT, CDR2 SNEGSKA, per germline (reference sequence). The CDR3 spells CSASYLRVNEQFF. DNA for the CDR3: TGCAGTGCTAGTTATTTGAGGGTCAATGAGCAGTTCTTC.

This chain links TRBV7-9 with TRBJ1-1, with 11 bases lining up with TRBD1. Germline CDR1 reads SEHNR; CDR2 reads FQNEAQ (reference sequence). The CDR3 is 14 residues long. The J segment lost 8 bases and the V segment lost 0 bases, leaving 2 bases of the junction unmatched. For the CDR3, the DNA is TGTGCCAGCAGCTTAGCGGGGACAGGGGGAGAAGCTTTCTTT. This sequence encodes CASSLAGTGGEAFF.

This rearrangement joins TRBV20-1 to TRBJ1-2, with D possibly being TRBD1 (5 bases). With 5 bases removed from V and 2 bases from J, the gap between germline ends came to 24 bases. This CDR3 has 17 residues. Germline values: CDR1 DFQATT, CDR2 SNEGSKA (reference sequence). The CDR3 is CSAGAAITYPENYGYTF. CDR3 nucleotide sequence: TGCAGTGCTGGGGCAGCTATTACTTATCCCGAAAACTATGGCTACACCTTC.

This clonotype showed up just a few times. This chain joins TRBV12-2 and TRBJ2-2; the table's D call TRBD1 went unverified against the DNA. TRBV12-2 is tagged as a pseudogene. This CDR3 region has 15 residues. The CDR3 here is CASHHGEQGMGELFF. The CDR3, as DNA: TGTGCAAGTCACCATGGCGAACAGGGGATGGGGGAGCTGTTTTTT.

There are a few counts of this clonotype. This rearrangement joins TRBV11-2 to TRBJ1-1, with D possibly TRBD1 on 6 matching bases. The CDR3 sequence is 15 residues long. Germline CDR1 and CDR2: SGHAT and FQNNGV. V was trimmed by 4 bases and J by 1 base, leaving 13 bases between them. DNA for the CDR3: TGTGCCAGCAGCTCGTCGGACAGATCGAACACTGAAGCTTTCTTT. Protein product: CASSSSDRSNTEAFF. Full variable domain (remainder filled in from reference TRBV11-2 and TRBJ1-1): EAGVAQSPRYKIIEKRQSVAFWCNPISGHATLYWYQQILGQGPKLLIQFQNNGVVDDSQLPKDRFSAERLKGVDSTLKIQPAKLEDSAVYLCASSSSDRSNTEAFFGQGTRLTVV.

This clonotype has only a few counts. A read error is possible here, since a much larger clone lies one base away. This chain links TRBV6-5 with TRBJ2-2, with D possibly TRBD1 on 5 matching bases. V lost 2 bases and J lost 0, with 10 bases in between. This CDR3 has 16 residues. Germline V gene lookup returns CDR1 MNHEY and CDR2 SVGAGI. CDR3 DNA sequence: TGTGCCAGCAGTTACAGCACCAGGGCGAACACCGGGGAGCTGTTTTTT. Amino acids: CASSYSTRANTGELFF.

This clonotype came up a few times. The chain couples TRBV24-1 to TRBJ1-5; D unclear. The CDR3 covers 11 residues. The V and J ends lost 3 bases and 4 bases respectively, with 0 bases between them. From germline, CDR1 is KGHDR and CDR2 SFDVKD. CDR3 DNA sequence: TGTGCCACCAGTGATAATCAGCCCCAGCATTTT. Translation gives CATSDNQPQHF.

V usage is TRBV6-1 and J usage is TRBJ2-3; a possible D gene is TRBD1 (6 bases). V was clipped by 6 bases and J by 4 bases, with 11 bases between them. The CDR3 is made up of 13 amino acids. Germline V gives CDR1 MNHNS, CDR2 SASEGT. CDR3 in DNA: TGTGCCAGCAGCCTCGGACAGCCAGATACGCAGTATTTT. The encoded protein is CASSLGQPDTQYF.

The V call is TRBV5-1, the J call TRBJ2-1, with D possibly being TRBD2 (5 bases). The V and J ends lost 5 bases and 5 bases respectively, with 14 bases between them. This CDR3 is 14 amino acids long. From germline, CDR1 is SGHRS and CDR2 YFSETQ. The CDR3: CASSKAAPNNEQFF. CDR3 nucleotides: TGCGCCAGCAGTAAAGCGGCTCCCAACAATGAGCAGTTCTTC.

This clonotype was seen more than once but under ten times. V and J are TRBV5-8 and TRBJ2-3; 8 bases fit TRBD1. CDR1 is SGHTS, CDR2 YDEGEE, per germline. V trimming: 4 bases; J trimming: 1 base; junction bases outside the gene matches: 5. CDR3 length: 15 residues. This CDR3 reads CASSQRQGRTDTQYF. In DNA, the CDR3 is TGTGCCAGCAGCCAACGACAGGGGCGCACAGATACGCAGTATTTT.

This clonotype was observed a handful of times. This sequence joins TRBV7-6 and TRBJ2-3, with 9 bases that match TRBD2. The CDR3 totals 16 residues. Trimming removed 1 base from V and 0 bases from J; junction bases left unmatched: 2. CDR1 is SGHVS and CDR2 is FNYEAQ in the germline V gene. CDR3: CASSLGGGVSTDTQYF. The CDR3 bases are TGTGCCAGCAGCTTAGGCGGGGGGGTGAGCACAGATACGCAGTATTTT.

This clonotype was seen a few times. The chain links TRBV10-2 to TRBJ1-1; no reliable D call. Germline lookup yields CDR1 WSHSY and CDR2 SAAADI. The CDR3 is 14 residues long. The V gene lost 5 bases and the J gene lost 1 base, with 11 bases spanning the gap. This chain's CDR3 is CASSKGRANTEAFF. The DNA of the CDR3 is TGCGCCAGCAGTAAAGGGCGCGCGAACACTGAAGCTTTCTTT.

The genes are TRBV11-2 and TRBJ1-2, with a possible D match to TRBD1 (5 bases). Germline CDR1 reads SGHAT; CDR2 reads FQNNGV. The CDR3 consists of 13 residues. Trimming left V 3 bases short and J 4 bases short, with 9 bases between. In DNA form, the CDR3 reads TGTGCCAGCAGCTTGGGGGGAATCTATGGCTACACCTTC. The encoded protein is CASSLGGIYGYTF.

This clonotype was counted at least ten times. The chain has TRBV6-4 and TRBJ2-3; perhaps TRBD1 as D (6 bases). Germline CDR1 and CDR2: MRHNA and SNTAGT. This CDR3 region has 16 residues. V lost 2 bases, J lost 4 bases, and 16 bases lay in between. DNA of the CDR3: TGTGCCAGCAGTGACCGGGGTACAGGGATGGCAGATACGCAGTATTTT. This gives the protein CASSDRGTGMADTQYF.

This clonotype occurred many times. The rearrangement links TRBV7-3 to TRBJ2-3; D perhaps matches TRBD2 (6 bases). The germline V gene has CDR1 SGHTA and CDR2 FQGTGA. The CDR3 runs to 15 residues. V was shortened by 0 bases and J by 0 bases, with 7 bases between the two germline ends. The CDR3 nucleotides read TGTGCCAGCAGCTTAACCGGGACTAGCACAGATACGCAGTATTTT. It is translated as CASSLTGTSTDTQYF. The full variable domain, with the rest looked up from reference TRBV7-3 and TRBJ2-3, is GAGVSQTPSNKVTEKGKYVELRCDPISGHTALYWYRQSLGQGPEFLIYFQGTGAADDSGLPNDRFFAVRPEGSVSTLKIQRTERGDSAVYLCASSLTGTSTDTQYFGPGTRLTVL.

This clonotype occurred many times. The V call is TRBV9, the J call TRBJ2-3, with 16 positions matching TRBD2. The germline V gene has CDR1 SGDLS and CDR2 YYNGEE. The CDR3 covers 17 residues. With 7 bases clipped from V and 0 bases from J, the junction kept 5 bases outside the gene matches. This CDR3 is CASSGTSGGVSTDTQYF. CDR3 bases: TGTGCCAGCTCAGGGACTAGCGGGGGGGTAAGCACAGATACGCAGTATTTT.

This clonotype was counted many times. This chain uses TRBV5-1 with TRBJ2-5; a weak D match, TRBD1 (6 bases). Germline assignment: CDR1 SGHRS and CDR2 YFSETQ. The V end lost 0 bases, the J end lost 2 bases, and 11 bases lay between the germline ends. The CDR3 totals 15 residues. CDR3 DNA: TGCGCCAGCAGCTTGGGTCCAGGGGATCAAGAGACCCAGTACTTC. As protein: CASSLGPGDQETQYF.

The V and J genes are TRBV4-2 and TRBJ2-1, with 7 bases matching TRBD2. The CDR3 covers 17 residues. Trimming removed 1 base from V and 10 bases from J; junction bases left unmatched: 16. Germline CDR1 reads LGHNA; CDR2 reads YNFKEQ. DNA of the CDR3: TGTGCCAGCAGCCAAGGGCGAGGACTAGTGGCCGTCGAGGAGCAGTTCTTC. This sequence encodes CASSQGRGLVAVEEQFF.

This clonotype has more than one count but fewer than ten. V usage is TRBV20-1 and J usage is TRBJ2-7; TRBD1 might be the D (7 bases). The ends were cut back, 5 bases at V and 6 bases at J, with 14 bases in the middle. The CDR3 is 12 amino acids. Germline V gene sequence: CDR1 DFQATT, CDR2 SNEGSKA (reference sequence). The CDR3, as DNA: TGCAGTGCTGGGGGGACAGAGGGCGAGCAGTACTTC. Translation gives CSAGGTEGEQYF.

This clonotype appeared a few times. This chain connects TRBV20-1 to TRBJ2-5, with TRBD1 matching 9 bases. Germline CDR1 and CDR2: DFQATT and SNEGSKA (reference sequence). The CDR3 totals 13 residues. V was clipped by 4 bases and J by 7 bases; unmatched bases: 7. The CDR3 sequence is CSAKDRGTGTQYF. The CDR3 nucleotides read TGCAGTGCTAAGGACAGGGGAACGGGGACCCAGTACTTC.

This clonotype was counted ten times or more. The chain links TRBV9 to TRBJ2-7; D call uncertain. This CDR3 has 16 amino acids. V lost 0 bases, J lost 1 base, and 14 bases lay in between. Germline lookup yields CDR1 SGDLS and CDR2 YYNGEE. The CDR3: CASSVGGRAHSYEQYF. As DNA, the CDR3 is TGTGCCAGCAGCGTAGGAGGCCGGGCCCATTCCTACGAGCAGTACTTC.

This clonotype came up a few times. The CDR3 DNA sequence: TGTGCCAGCAGCGCCGACCAGGTCCAAGAGACCCAGTACTTC. Its protein product is CASSADQVQETQYF. V usage is TRBV13 and J usage is TRBJ2-5; D gene uncertain. The length of the CDR3 is 14 residues. V was shortened by 5 bases and J by 1 base, with 11 bases between the two germline ends. Germline CDR1 is PRHDT and CDR2 is FYEKMQ (reference sequence). The variable domain in full, completed from reference TRBV13 and TRBJ2-5, reads AAGVIQSPRHLIKEKRETATLKCYPIPRHDTVYWYQQGPGQDPQFLISFYEKMQSDKGSIPDRFSAQQFSDYHSELNMSSLELGDSALYFCASSADQVQETQYFGPGTRLLVL.

At least ten counts were recorded for this clonotype. The chain carries TRBV27 and TRBJ2-1; no clear D. Germline assignment: CDR1 MNHEY and CDR2 SMNVEV (reference sequence). This CDR3 spans 14 amino acids. V dropped 3 bases and J dropped 3 bases, with 9 bases sitting between them. The CDR3 DNA sequence: TGTGCCAGCAGTTTGGGCAGAGACTACAATGAGCAGTTCTTC. Its protein is CASSLGRDYNEQFF.

This clonotype was recorded a few times. The chain has TRBV6-1 and TRBJ1-2; D might be TRBD1 (5 bases). Germline-derived CDR1 and CDR2 are MNHNS and SASEGT. V lost 7 bases and J lost 5, with 8 bases in between. This CDR3 contains 11 residues. CDR3 bases: TGTGCCAGCAACCGGGGGTATGGCTACACCTTC. Protein sequence: CASNRGYGYTF.

A few counts support this clonotype. The gene calls are TRBV29-1 and TRBJ1-1; D call uncertain. The CDR3 contains 13 residues. V was trimmed by 5 bases and J by 1 base, leaving 11 bases between them. Germline CDR1 reads SQVTM; CDR2 reads ANQGSEA. In DNA form, the CDR3 reads TGCAGCGTTACAAGGACGGGGAACACTGAAGCTTTCTTT. Translated: CSVTRTGNTEAFF.